Listed below are T cell receptor beta chains from one sample, sequenced in a study of monozygotic twins with inflammatory bowel disease. TCRdb reprocessed the 5' RACE reads, keeping one entry per CDR3 protein, no DNA. This table lists 150,000 to 200,000 distinct CDR3 sequences. The sequencing sample was made of blood. The receptors shown here come from a human donor with ulcerative colitis or Crohn's disease, or a healthy co-twin of an affected twin (not recorded which). Both conserved end residues are part of each CDR3.

v_gene	j_gene	CDR3aa
TRBV5-1	TRBJ2-7	CASSLGAIGYEQYF
TRBV12-3/TRBV12-4	TRBJ1-1	CASSLDREEGEAFF
TRBV5-1	TRBJ2-5	CASSFPGRQETQYF
TRBV6-5	TRBJ2-7	CASGRIREQYF
TRBV20-1	TRBJ2-3	CSAETGTDTQYF
TRBV7-3	TRBJ2-1	CASSLTPGHPNEQFF
TRBV12-3/TRBV12-4	TRBJ2-1	CATSWRESGEQFF
TRBV5-1	TRBJ2-1	CASGTGLYNEQFF
TRBV11-3	TRBJ2-1	CASSLSGPLNEQFF
TRBV28	TRBJ2-3	CASTARADTQYF
TRBV5-6	TRBJ2-7	CASSKDRSDEQYF
TRBV28	TRBJ2-1	CASEVAANNEQFF
TRBV7-2	TRBJ2-3	CASSRTGGDTQYF
TRBV20-1	TRBJ1-1	CSASSDRSTEAFF
TRBV5-1	TRBJ2-5	CASSPLGGQETQYF
TRBV7-9	TRBJ2-7	CASSLAGSDEQYF
TRBV6-2/TRBV6-3	TRBJ2-2	CASSLEEGEAGHTGELFF
TRBV6-2/TRBV6-3	TRBJ1-6	CASSYSPYYRDRESPLHF
TRBV7-2	TRBJ2-1	CASSTSGNEQFF
TRBV9	TRBJ1-2	CASGGPNYGYTF
TRBV7-9	TRBJ2-5	CAVKRGRSDQETQYF
TRBV7-2	TRBJ1-1	CASSQGGNTEAFF
TRBV28	TRBJ2-1	CASSLSATGEQFF
TRBV20-1	TRBJ2-3	CSASLEGVYTDTQYF
TRBV10-3	TRBJ1-1	CAISARDINTEAFF
TRBV7-8	TRBJ2-5	CASRVEETQYF
TRBV28	TRBJ1-5	CATCRGYQDQPQHF
TRBV7-8	TRBJ1-2	CASSLEHFGYTF
TRBV12-3/TRBV12-4	TRBJ1-2	CASSFIPYRGANYGYTF
TRBV28	TRBJ2-5	CASGFRDRGWQETQYF
TRBV27	TRBJ1-6	CASSLRGQGSPLHF
TRBV6-2/TRBV6-3	TRBJ2-3	CASTPGTSPRRGTQYF
TRBV11-1	TRBJ2-2	CASSSGPTVGELFF
TRBV5-1	TRBJ1-6	CASSLSALTGDNSPLHF
TRBV11-2	TRBJ1-1	CASRGPTEAFF
TRBV20-1	TRBJ1-5	CSAAGLNNQPQHF
TRBV5-1	TRBJ1-4	CASSPGGANEKLFF
TRBV27	TRBJ2-2	CASNRGLAGAYTGELFF
TRBV2	TRBJ1-5	CASRLRGNQPQHF
TRBV6-6	TRBJ2-3	CASRTRGISTDTQYF
TRBV7-3	TRBJ2-3	CASSLGAGIGGTDTQYF
TRBV12-3/TRBV12-4	TRBJ2-3	CASSLRGLGTDTQYF